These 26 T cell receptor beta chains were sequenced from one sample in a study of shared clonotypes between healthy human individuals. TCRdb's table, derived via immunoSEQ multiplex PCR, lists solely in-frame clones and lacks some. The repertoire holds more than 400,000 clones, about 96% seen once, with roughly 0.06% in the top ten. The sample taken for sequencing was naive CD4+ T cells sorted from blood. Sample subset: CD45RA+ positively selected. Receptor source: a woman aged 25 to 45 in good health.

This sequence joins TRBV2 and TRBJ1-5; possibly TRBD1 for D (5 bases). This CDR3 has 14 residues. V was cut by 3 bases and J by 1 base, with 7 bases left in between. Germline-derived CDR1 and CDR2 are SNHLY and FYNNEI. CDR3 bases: TGTGCCAGCAGTGAGACAGTAAGCAATCAGCCCCAGCATTTT. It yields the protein CASSETVSNQPQHF.

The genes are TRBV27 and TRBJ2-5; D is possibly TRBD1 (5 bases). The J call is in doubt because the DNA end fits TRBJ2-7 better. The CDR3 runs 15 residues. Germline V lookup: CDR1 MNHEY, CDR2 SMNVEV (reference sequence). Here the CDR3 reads CASRSRTPSSYEQYF. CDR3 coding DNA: TGTGCCAGCAGGTCCCGGACACCAAGCTCCTACGAGCAGTACTTC.

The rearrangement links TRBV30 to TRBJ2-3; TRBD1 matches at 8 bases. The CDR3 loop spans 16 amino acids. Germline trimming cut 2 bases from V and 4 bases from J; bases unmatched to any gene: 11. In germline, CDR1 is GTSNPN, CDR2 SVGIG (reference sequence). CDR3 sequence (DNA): TGTGCCTGGAGTAAGGCGAGACAGGGGTTCTCAGATACGCAGTATTTT. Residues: CAWSKARQGFSDTQYF.

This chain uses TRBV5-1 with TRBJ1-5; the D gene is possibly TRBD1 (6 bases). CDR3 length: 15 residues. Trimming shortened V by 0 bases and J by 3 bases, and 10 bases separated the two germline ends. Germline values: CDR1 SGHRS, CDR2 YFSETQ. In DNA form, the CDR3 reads TGCGCCAGCAGCTTGGAGGGACAACCCAATCAGCCCCAGCATTTT. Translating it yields CASSLEGQPNQPQHF.

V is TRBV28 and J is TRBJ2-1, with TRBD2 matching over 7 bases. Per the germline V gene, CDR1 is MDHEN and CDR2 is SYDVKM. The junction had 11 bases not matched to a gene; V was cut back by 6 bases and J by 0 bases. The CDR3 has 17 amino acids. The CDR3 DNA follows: TGTGCCAGCAGGAGGTTCCTAGCGGCTGGCTCCTACAATGAGCAGTTCTTC. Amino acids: CASRRFLAAGSYNEQFF. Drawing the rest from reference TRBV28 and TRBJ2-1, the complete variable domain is DVKVTQSSRYLVKRTGEKVFLECVQDMDHENMFWYRQDPGLGLRLIYFSYDVKMKEKGDIPEGYSVSREKKERFSLILESASTNQTSMYLCASRRFLAAGSYNEQFFGPGTRLTVL.

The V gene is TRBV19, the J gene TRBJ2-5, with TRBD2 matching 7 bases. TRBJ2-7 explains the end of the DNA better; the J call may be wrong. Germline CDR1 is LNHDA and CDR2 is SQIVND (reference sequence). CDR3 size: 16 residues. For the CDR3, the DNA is TGTGCCAGTAGACCCCGTCTTGGCGGGAGATCCTACGAGCAGTACTTC. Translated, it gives CASRPRLGGRSYEQYF.

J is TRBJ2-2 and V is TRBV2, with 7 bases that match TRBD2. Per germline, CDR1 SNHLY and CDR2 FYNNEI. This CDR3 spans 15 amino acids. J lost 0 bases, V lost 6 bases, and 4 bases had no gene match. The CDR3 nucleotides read TGTGCCAGCAGGTTGACTAGCCCGAACACCGGGGAGCTGTTTTTT. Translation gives CASRLTSPNTGELFF.

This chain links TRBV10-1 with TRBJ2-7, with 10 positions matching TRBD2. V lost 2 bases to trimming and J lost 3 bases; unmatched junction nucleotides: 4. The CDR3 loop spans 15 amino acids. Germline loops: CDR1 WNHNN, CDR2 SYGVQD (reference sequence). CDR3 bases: TGCGCCAGCAGTGAGCAGCGGGAGGGGATCTACGAGCAGTACTTC. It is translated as CASSEQREGIYEQYF.

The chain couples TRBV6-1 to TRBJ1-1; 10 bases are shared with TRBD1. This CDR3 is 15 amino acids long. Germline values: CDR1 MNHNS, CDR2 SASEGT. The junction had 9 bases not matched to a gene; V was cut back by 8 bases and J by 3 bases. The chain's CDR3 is CASPGGTGDYTEAFF. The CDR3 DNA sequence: TGTGCCAGCCCAGGGGGGACAGGGGATTACACTGAAGCTTTCTTT.

Here the CDR3 reads CASSLLITSGSYEQYF. The CDR3 nucleotides read TGTGCCAGCAGCTTACTTATAACTAGCGGTTCCTACGAGCAGTACTTC. The rearrangement links TRBV11-2 to TRBJ2-7, with TRBD2 identical over 8 bases. CDR3 size: 16 residues. Looked up from germline, CDR1 is SGHAT and CDR2 is FQNNGV. J lost 1 base, V lost 2 bases, and 7 bases had no gene match.

This chain's CDR3 is CASSGPPGQPRYGYTF. The DNA for the CDR3 is TGTGCCAGCAGTGGGCCCCCGGGACAGCCGAGGTATGGCTACACCTTC. The J gene is TRBJ1-2, the V gene TRBV25-1; 7 bases align to TRBD1. Trimming cost V 4 bases and J 5 bases; bases outside gene matches: 13. Per germline, CDR1 MGHDK and CDR2 SYGVNS. This CDR3 has 16 residues.

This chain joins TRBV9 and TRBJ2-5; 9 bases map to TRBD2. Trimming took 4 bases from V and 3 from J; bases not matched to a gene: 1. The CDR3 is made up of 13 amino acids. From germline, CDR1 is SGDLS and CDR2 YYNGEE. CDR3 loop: CASSRLAEETQYF. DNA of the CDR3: TGTGCCAGCAGCCGACTAGCGGAAGAGACCCAGTACTTC.

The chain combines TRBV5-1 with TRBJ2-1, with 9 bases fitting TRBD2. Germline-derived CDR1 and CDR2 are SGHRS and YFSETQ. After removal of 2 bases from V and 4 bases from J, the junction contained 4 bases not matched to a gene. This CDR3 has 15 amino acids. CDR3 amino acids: CASSFSSGAYNEQFF. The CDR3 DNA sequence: TGCGCCAGCAGCTTTTCTAGCGGGGCATACAATGAGCAGTTCTTC.

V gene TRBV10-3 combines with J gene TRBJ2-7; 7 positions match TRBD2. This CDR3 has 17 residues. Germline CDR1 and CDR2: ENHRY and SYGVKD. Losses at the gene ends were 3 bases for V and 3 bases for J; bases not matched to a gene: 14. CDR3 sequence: CAISDMGGAGEGYEQYF. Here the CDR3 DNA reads TGTGCCATCAGTGATATGGGCGGGGCGGGAGAGGGCTACGAGCAGTACTTC.

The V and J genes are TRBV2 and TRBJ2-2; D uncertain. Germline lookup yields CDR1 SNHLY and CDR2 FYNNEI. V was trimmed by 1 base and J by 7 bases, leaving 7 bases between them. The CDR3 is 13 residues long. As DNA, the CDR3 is TGTGCCAGCAGTGAAGGGAGCGACGGGGAGCTGTTTTTT. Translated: CASSEGSDGELFF.

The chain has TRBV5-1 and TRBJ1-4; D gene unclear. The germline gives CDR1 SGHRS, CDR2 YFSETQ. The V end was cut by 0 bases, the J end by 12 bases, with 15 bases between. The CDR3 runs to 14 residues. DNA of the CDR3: TGCGCCAGCAGCTTGGAAAGGACGCGGGAGGAACTGTTTTTT. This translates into CASSLERTREELFF.

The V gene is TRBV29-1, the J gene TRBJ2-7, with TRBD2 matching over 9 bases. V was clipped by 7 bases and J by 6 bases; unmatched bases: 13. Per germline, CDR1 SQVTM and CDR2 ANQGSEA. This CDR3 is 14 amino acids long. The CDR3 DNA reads TGCAGCGCTGAGGGGGCGGGAGGGCCAGGCGAGCAGTACTTC. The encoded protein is CSAEGAGGPGEQYF.

The chain's CDR3 is CASSLGRGGLPYEQYF. The DNA for the CDR3 is TGTGCCAGCAGTTTAGGCCGGGGCGGACTACCCTACGAGCAGTACTTC. The V call is TRBV28, the J call TRBJ2-7; TRBD2 is a possible D gene (6 bases). The V end lost 2 bases, the J end lost 2 bases, and 16 bases lay between the germline ends. There are 16 residues in the CDR3. Germline V gives CDR1 MDHEN, CDR2 SYDVKM. Variable domain in full (rest from reference TRBV28 and TRBJ2-7): DVKVTQSSRYLVKRTGEKVFLECVQDMDHENMFWYRQDPGLGLRLIYFSYDVKMKEKGDIPEGYSVSREKKERFSLILESASTNQTSMYLCASSLGRGGLPYEQYFGPGTRLTVT.

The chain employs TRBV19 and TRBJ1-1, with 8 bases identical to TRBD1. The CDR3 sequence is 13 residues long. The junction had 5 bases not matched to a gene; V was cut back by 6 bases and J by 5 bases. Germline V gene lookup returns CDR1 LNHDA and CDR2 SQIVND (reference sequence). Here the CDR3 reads CASSPTGVTEAFF. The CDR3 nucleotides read TGTGCCAGTAGCCCGACAGGGGTTACTGAAGCTTTCTTT.

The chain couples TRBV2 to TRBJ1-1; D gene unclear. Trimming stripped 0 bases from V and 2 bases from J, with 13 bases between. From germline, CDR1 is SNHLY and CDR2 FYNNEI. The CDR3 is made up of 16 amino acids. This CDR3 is CASSEARTSLNTEAFF. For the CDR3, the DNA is TGTGCCAGCAGTGAAGCGAGGACCTCCTTAAACACTGAAGCTTTCTTT.

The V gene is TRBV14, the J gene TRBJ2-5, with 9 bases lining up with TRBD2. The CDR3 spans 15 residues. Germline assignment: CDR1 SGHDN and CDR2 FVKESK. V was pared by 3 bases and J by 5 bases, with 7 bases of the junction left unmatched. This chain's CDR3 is CASSQVEGLAETQYF. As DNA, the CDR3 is TGTGCCAGCAGCCAGGTAGAAGGACTAGCGGAGACCCAGTACTTC.

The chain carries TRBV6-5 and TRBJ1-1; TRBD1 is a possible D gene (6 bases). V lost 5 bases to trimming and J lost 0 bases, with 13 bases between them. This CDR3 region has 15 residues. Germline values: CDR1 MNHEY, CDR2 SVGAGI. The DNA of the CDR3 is TGTGCCAGCAGTCCCTACGGACAGATGAACACTGAAGCTTTCTTT. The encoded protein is CASSPYGQMNTEAFF.

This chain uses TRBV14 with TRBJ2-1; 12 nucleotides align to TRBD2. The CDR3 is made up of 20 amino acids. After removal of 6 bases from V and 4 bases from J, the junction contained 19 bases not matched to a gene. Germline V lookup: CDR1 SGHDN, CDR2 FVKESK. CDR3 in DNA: TGTGCCAGCAGGCTCGGTAGGACTAGCGGGGCCTATGAAATGTACAATGAGCAGTTCTTC. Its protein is CASRLGRTSGAYEMYNEQFF.

CDR3 protein: CASSIRSGDNEQFF. The CDR3 nucleotides read TGTGCCAGTAGTATAAGATCGGGAGACAATGAGCAGTTCTTC. The chain is built from TRBV19 and TRBJ2-1; D possibly corresponds to TRBD2 (6 bases). Germline CDR1 is LNHDA and CDR2 is SQIVND (reference sequence). The germline V and J ends were trimmed by 2 bases and 5 bases, with 10 bases remaining between them. This CDR3 is 14 amino acids long.

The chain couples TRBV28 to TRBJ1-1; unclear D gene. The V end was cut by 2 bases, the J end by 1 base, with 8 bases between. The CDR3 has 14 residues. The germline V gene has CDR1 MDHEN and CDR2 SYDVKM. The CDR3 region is CASSLTQPNTEAFF. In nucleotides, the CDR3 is TGTGCCAGCAGTTTAACACAGCCGAACACTGAAGCTTTCTTT.

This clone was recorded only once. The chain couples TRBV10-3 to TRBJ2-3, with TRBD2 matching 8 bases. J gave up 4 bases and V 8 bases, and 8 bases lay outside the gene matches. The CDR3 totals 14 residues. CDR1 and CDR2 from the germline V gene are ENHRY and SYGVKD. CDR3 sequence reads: CAIGLAESPDTQYF. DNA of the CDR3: TGTGCCATCGGACTAGCCGAATCCCCAGATACGCAGTATTTT.